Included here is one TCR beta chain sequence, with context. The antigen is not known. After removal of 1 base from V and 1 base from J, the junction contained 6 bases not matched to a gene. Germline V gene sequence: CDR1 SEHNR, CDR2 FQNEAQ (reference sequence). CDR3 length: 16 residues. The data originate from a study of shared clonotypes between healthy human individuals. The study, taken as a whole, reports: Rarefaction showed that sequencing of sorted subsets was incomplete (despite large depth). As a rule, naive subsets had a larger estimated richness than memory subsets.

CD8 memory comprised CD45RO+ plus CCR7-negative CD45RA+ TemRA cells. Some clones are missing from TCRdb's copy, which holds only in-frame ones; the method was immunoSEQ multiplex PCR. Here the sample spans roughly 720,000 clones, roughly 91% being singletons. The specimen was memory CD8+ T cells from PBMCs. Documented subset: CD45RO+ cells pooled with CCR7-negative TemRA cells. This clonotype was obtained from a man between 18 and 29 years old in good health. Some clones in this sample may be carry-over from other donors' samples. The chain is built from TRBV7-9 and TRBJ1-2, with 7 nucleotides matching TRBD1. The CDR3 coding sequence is TGTGCCAGCAGCTTAGGACAGGGTTTGGTTAACTATGGCTACACCTTC. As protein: CASSLGQGLVNYGYTF. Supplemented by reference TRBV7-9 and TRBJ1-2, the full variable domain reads DTGVSQNPRHKITKRGQNVTFRCDPISEHNRLYWYRQTLGQGPEFLTYFQNEAQLEKSRLLSDRFSAERPKGSFSTLEIQRTEQGDSAMYLCASSLGQGLVNYGYTFGSGTRLTVV.